A selection of T cell receptor beta chains follows, all from one sample in a study of blood T cell repertoires in COVID-19. Produced via immunoSEQ multiplex PCR; TCRdb's table is partial and in-frame only. The table lists approximately 170,000 clones, 88% of them singletons. Material: peripheral blood. Every receptor here comes from a man aged 45 to 65 who had recovered from COVID-19. CDR3s include the opening cysteine and the closing phenylalanine or tryptophan. Each record gives: CDR3 length, V gene, D gene, J gene, clone size, CDR3 protein, CDR3 DNA. The D gene is left open where the match is weak. Expanded clones get a size class; other rows say once, few or many, or leave the size out.

13	TRBV29-1	.	TRBJ2-7	.	CSVEEVSSYEQYF	TGCAGCGTTGAAGAGGTCAGCTCCTACGAGCAGTACTTC
16	TRBV19	TRBD2	TRBJ2-7	few	CASSMGGTSGINEQYF	TGTGCCAGTAGTATGGGCGGGACTAGCGGGATAAACGAGCAGTACTTC
17	TRBV11-2	TRBD2	TRBJ2-2	.	CASSSSFGRVNTGELFF	TGTGCCAGCAGCTCGTCTTTCGGGAGGGTAAACACCGGGGAGCTGTTTTTT
19	TRBV5-5	.	TRBJ1-3	.	CASSLVGDTQGLSGNTIYF	TGTGCCAGCAGCTTAGTGGGGGACACACAGGGACTATCTGGAAACACCATATATTTT
15	TRBV5-1	TRBD1	TRBJ2-1	.	CASSRGQGTYNEQFF	TGCGCCAGCAGCCGTGGACAGGGGACTTACAATGAGCAGTTCTTC
14	TRBV6-1	.	TRBJ1-2	.	CASSEAEGSYGYTF	TGTGCCAGCAGTGAAGCGGAGGGTTCGTATGGCTACACCTTC
17	TRBV4-3	TRBD1	TRBJ1-6	.	CASSQVTGGLTNSPLHF	TGCGCCAGCAGCCAAGTTACAGGGGGCCTTACTAATTCACCCCTCCACTTT
15	TRBV27	TRBD2	TRBJ2-7	.	CASSPLERGGREQYF	TGTGCCAGCAGCCCTCTGGAGCGGGGGGGCCGCGAGCAGTACTTC
17	TRBV7-2	.	TRBJ2-2	.	CASAFGMGGGGTGELFF	TGTGCCAGCGCGTTCGGTATGGGCGGCGGAGGAACCGGGGAGCTGTTTTTT
14	TRBV11-1	.	TRBJ2-5	once	CASSFNYNQETQYF	TGTGCCAGCAGCTTTAACTATAACCAAGAGACCCAGTACTTC
15	TRBV19	.	TRBJ1-1	once	CASSPHQGGNTEAFF	TGTGCCAGTAGTCCCCACCAGGGTGGGAACACTGAAGCTTTCTTT
14	TRBV5-6	TRBD1	TRBJ2-7	once	CASRPRDRAYEQYF	TGTGCCAGCAGGCCCCGGGACAGGGCCTACGAGCAGTACTTC
15	TRBV5-4	.	TRBJ2-6	.	CASSPLVGGANVLTF	TGTGCCAGCAGCCCCCTGGTCGGTGGGGCCAACGTCCTGACTTTC
13	TRBV5-5	.	TRBJ1-2	.	CASSSVTVLGYTF	TGTGCCAGCAGCTCCGTCACGGTTCTGGGCTACACCTTC
16	TRBV4-1	TRBD2	TRBJ2-7	.	CASSQEKAGGRYEQYF	TGCGCCAGCAGCCAAGAAAAAGCGGGGGGCCGCTACGAGCAGTACTTC
14	TRBV5-1	.	TRBJ2-3	.	CASSGLSDTDTQYF	TGCGCCAGCAGCGGTTTGAGCGACACAGATACGCAGTATTTT
13	TRBV7-6	.	TRBJ2-5	.	CASSLLFRETQYF	TGTGCCAGCAGCTTATTATTTCGAGAGACCCAGTACTTC
12	TRBV6-6	TRBD1	TRBJ2-7	.	CASSRTGGEQYF	TGTGCCAGCAGTCGTACAGGGGGCGAGCAGTACTTC
18	TRBV18	TRBD1	TRBJ2-3	.	CASSPKRSGQGEADTQYF	TGTGCCAGCTCACCAAAGCGATCGGGACAGGGCGAAGCAGATACGCAGTATTTT
11	TRBV30	.	TRBJ1-3	.	CAWSRDSMLYF	TGTGCCTGGAGCCGTGACAGTATGCTATATTTT
16	TRBV10-3	.	TRBJ1-1	.	CAISESAENMNTEAFF	TGTGCCATCAGTGAGTCTGCGGAAAACATGAACACTGAAGCTTTCTTT
16	TRBV10-2	TRBD2	TRBJ2-3	.	CASNPSSGVGTDTQYF	TGCGCCAGCAATCCCTCGAGCGGGGTTGGCACAGATACGCAGTATTTT
15	TRBV9	TRBD2	TRBJ2-3	.	CASSISGIPSNTQYF	TGTGCCAGCAGCATTAGCGGGATTCCATCAAATACGCAGTATTTT
16	TRBV19	TRBD1	TRBJ1-5	.	CASSAGDRGRNQPQHF	TGTGCCAGTAGTGCCGGCGACAGGGGCCGCAATCAGCCCCAGCATTTT
16	TRBV18	.	TRBJ2-7	.	CASSPFAGAKGGEQYF	TGTGCCAGCTCACCGTTCGCAGGGGCGAAAGGAGGCGAGCAGTACTTC
16	TRBV9	.	TRBJ2-1	.	CASSVQGTPKGNEQFF	TGTGCCAGCAGCGTACAGGGGACACCGAAAGGAAATGAGCAGTTCTTC
15	TRBV5-5	.	TRBJ2-2	.	CASSLKQGRTGELFF	TGTGCCAGCAGCTTGAAACAGGGGAGGACCGGGGAGCTGTTTTTT
13	TRBV5-8	.	TRBJ2-7	.	CASSLVHGQGEYF	TGTGCCAGCAGCTTGGTTCACGGCCAGGGCGAGTACTTC
13	TRBV3-1/TRBV3-2	.	TRBJ2-1	once	CASSPTVADEQFF	TGTGCCAGCAGCCCTACCGTCGCCGATGAGCAGTTCTTC
13	TRBV27	.	TRBJ1-1	.	CASSLQVDTEAFF	TGTGCCAGCAGTTTACAGGTGGACACTGAAGCTTTCTTT
16	TRBV3-1/TRBV3-2	TRBD2	TRBJ2-5	.	CASSQDMRGGKETQYF	TGTGCCAGCAGCCAAGATATGCGGGGGGGAAAAGAGACCCAGTACTTC
15	TRBV9	TRBD2	TRBJ2-5	.	CASSGGTSGKETQYF	TGTGCCAGCAGCGGCGGGACTAGCGGAAAAGAGACCCAGTACTTC
14	TRBV5-4	TRBD1	TRBJ2-7	.	CASSSPGQGVEQYF	TGTGCCAGCAGCTCTCCGGGACAGGGGGTCGAGCAGTACTTC
13	TRBV6-6	.	TRBJ2-5	.	CASSYGQQETQYF	TGTGCCAGCAGTTACGGACAGCAAGAGACCCAGTACTTC
16	TRBV9	TRBD1	TRBJ2-2	.	CASSPSDRGATGELFF	TGTGCCAGCAGCCCTTCGGACAGGGGGGCCACCGGGGAGCTGTTTTTT
14	TRBV28	TRBD1	TRBJ1-1	.	CASSLTGADTEAFF	TGTGCCAGCAGTTTAACAGGGGCCGACACTGAAGCTTTCTTT
14	TRBV19	.	TRBJ2-2	.	CASSITGETGELFF	TGTGCCAGTAGTATAACAGGAGAGACGGGGGAGCTGTTTTTT
13	TRBV6-2/TRBV6-3	.	TRBJ2-7	.	CASSYYKSYEQYF	TGTGCCAGCAGTTACTACAAGTCCTACGAGCAGTACTTC
13	TRBV29-1	.	TRBJ1-2	.	CSVAAGVNYGYTF	TGCAGCGTTGCGGCAGGGGTAAACTATGGCTACACCTTC
14	TRBV18	TRBD2	TRBJ2-5	.	CASSPSGGPETQYF	TGTGCCAGCTCACCAAGCGGGGGGCCGGAGACCCAGTACTTC
13	TRBV12-3/TRBV12-4	.	TRBJ2-3	.	CASSPHNPDTQYF	TGTGCCAGCAGTCCACACAATCCAGATACGCAGTATTTT
12	TRBV28	.	TRBJ1-4	.	CASSLPSEKLFF	TGTGCCAGCAGTCTTCCCTCTGAAAAACTGTTTTTT
16	TRBV19	TRBD2	TRBJ2-3	.	CASSIAASGSTDTQYF	TGTGCCAGTAGTATAGCGGCTAGCGGGAGCACAGATACGCAGTATTTT
16	TRBV21-1	.	TRBJ1-2	.	CASSKRGEGDTYGYTF	TGTGCCAGCAGCAAGCGGGGGGAAGGGGATACCTATGGCTACACCTTC
16	TRBV7-8	.	TRBJ1-3	few	CASSSPGGGTGNTIYF	TGTGCCAGCAGCTCCCCTGGTGGGGGGACTGGAAACACCATATATTTT
14	TRBV6-1	TRBD1	TRBJ2-7	.	CASSRDSLAYEQYF	TGTGCCAGCAGTCGGGACAGCCTAGCCTACGAGCAGTACTTC
17	TRBV7-2	TRBD1	TRBJ1-2	.	CASSSFKGQGSALGYTF	TGTGCCAGCAGCTCCTTCAAGGGACAGGGGTCGGCTTTGGGCTACACCTTC
17	TRBV27	TRBD2	TRBJ2-3	.	CASRTQKAGGRTDTQYF	TGTGCCAGCAGAACCCAGAAAGCGGGGGGCCGCACAGATACGCAGTATTTT
14	TRBV3-1/TRBV3-2	TRBD1	TRBJ2-4	.	CASSHWTGGGIQYF	TGTGCCAGCAGCCACTGGACAGGGGGAGGCATTCAGTACTTC
16	TRBV7-9	TRBD2	TRBJ2-1	.	CASSLGTSGVYNEQFF	TGTGCCAGCAGCTTAGGGACTAGCGGGGTATACAATGAGCAGTTCTTC
19	TRBV18	.	TRBJ1-5	.	CASSRNGGGSLSSNQPQHF	TGTGCCAGCTCACGAAACGGGGGGGGGAGTCTCTCGAGCAATCAGCCCCAGCATTTT
18	TRBV10-3	TRBD2	TRBJ2-2	.	CAISDRPTSGPNTGELFF	TGTGCCATCAGTGATCGACCAACTAGCGGGCCGAACACCGGGGAGCTGTTTTTT
15	TRBV19	TRBD1	TRBJ2-7	once	CASSPSGTGYREQYF	TGTGCCAGTAGCCCCTCCGGGACAGGGTATCGCGAGCAGTACTTC
14	TRBV5-1	.	TRBJ1-4	.	CASMAGTTNEKLFF	TGCGCCAGCATGGCGGGTACCACTAATGAAAAACTGTTTTTT
15	TRBV28	TRBD1	TRBJ1-5	once	CASLGGQGGSQPQHF	TGTGCCAGCCTAGGGGGACAGGGCGGATCTCAGCCCCAGCATTTT
16	TRBV11-2	.	TRBJ2-3	.	CASSLAGTPATDTQYF	TGTGCCAGCAGCTTGGCCGGGACACCGGCCACAGATACGCAGTATTTT
13	TRBV10-3	.	TRBJ1-1	.	CAIRDNQGTEAFF	TGTGCCATCAGGGACAACCAGGGCACTGAAGCTTTCTTT
11	TRBV19	.	TRBJ1-5	.	CATGTGQPQHF	TGTGCAACAGGGACGGGGCAGCCCCAGCATTTT
10	TRBV18	.	TRBJ1-2	.	CASSPGRDTF	TGTGCCAGCTCACCAGGTCGGGACACCTTC
14	TRBV11-2	.	TRBJ1-3	.	CASSLGQPGNTIYF	TGTGCCAGCAGCTTAGGACAGCCTGGAAACACCATATATTTT